This T cell receptor (beta chain) was sequenced for a study of OX40 agonist ivuxolimab in advanced cancers. Study-wide findings and caveats: Among the lowest peripheral clonal expansion occurred in 0.1-3.0 mg/kg partial responders. Clonal expansion by week 6 occurred in CD4+ and CD8+ blood T cells (at 0.1 to 3.0 mg/kg).

A word on this clone: Its antigen is undetermined.

The protocol was immunoSEQ multiplex PCR, while the TCRdb copy is restricted to in-frame clones and leaves out a portion. This table has approximately 75,000 clones, approximately 81% appearing once. Baseline was the first blood sampling point, followed by cycle 4 day 1 and cycle 7 day 1. The CDR3 has 14 residues. CDR1 is MNHNY, CDR2 SVGAGI, per germline (reference sequence). The V end lost 5 bases, the J end lost 2 bases, and 10 bases lay between the germline ends. The TCR sequence derives from an adult with an advanced solid tumor such as melanoma, head and neck, liver or kidney cancer. Material: CD4+ or CD8+ T cells sorted from blood, obtained in a trial of the OX40 agonist ivuxolimab. The chain links TRBV6-6 to TRBJ1-5, with D possibly being TRBD1 (6 bases). In DNA, the CDR3 is TGTGCCAGCAGTCCCGGGGGGCGCAATCAGCCCCAGCATTTT. Protein sequence: CASSPGGRNQPQHF.